This T cell receptor (beta chain) derives from a study of blood T cell repertoires in COVID-19. Study information: The study drew acute and convalescent COVID-19 samples from the United States, Italy and Spain. PBMCs, B-cell-depleted T cells, or T cells were the source of the cDNA or gDNA that made up the material.

The V and J ends lost 0 bases and 5 bases respectively, with 14 bases between them. This CDR3 region has 15 residues. Germline assignment: CDR1 SGDLS and CDR2 YYNGEE. In its sample, this clone was seen a few times. In the original analysis: Amplification with reference gene primers provided the estimates of nucleated cell counts. Profiled with immunoSEQ multiplex PCR; TCRdb holds only in-frame clones, not every one. Clone size and V and J calls were adopted from that table, with D and trimming inferred from the DNA. In the table there are 50,000 to 75,000 clones, roughly 76% of which are singletons. The chain combines TRBV9 with TRBJ2-5; the D gene is possibly TRBD2 (6 bases). The sequencing input was peripheral blood. The TCR sequence derives from a human donor in a cohort sampled during active COVID-19. In DNA form, the CDR3 reads TGTGCCAGCAGCGTAGGAGAACGGGGGTTTGAGACCCAGTACTTC. Translation gives CASSVGERGFETQYF.